These 32 T cell receptor beta chains originate from one sample sequenced in a study of T cell repertoires in cytomegalovirus infection (dated by TCRdb to the late 2010s). Sequencing instrument: Illumina HiSeq 1500. In TCRdb, the public reads were trimmed at Q25 with fastp and aligned with MiXCR, with productive beta chains retained. Every entry covers one CDR3 protein and lists the most common genes and DNA from its rows. The sample table holds approximately 150,000 distinct CDR3 sequences, of which about 6% were seen once. The top ten hold more than 15% of the sample. Material for sequencing was PBMCs. The receptors here all came from a human donor in good health (CMV status not recorded). Some clones in this sample may be carry-over from other donors' samples.

The gene calls are TRBV20-1 and TRBJ2-4; TRBD2 matches at 14 bases. V was clipped by 6 bases and J by 0 bases; unmatched bases: 7. CDR3 length: 17 amino acids. Germline CDR1 DFQATT, CDR2 SNEGSKA (reference sequence). This chain's CDR3 is CSAVTSGGDLAKNIQYF. Written as DNA, the CDR3 is TGCAGTGCCGTGACTAGCGGGGGGGATCTAGCCAAAAACATTCAGTACTTC.

The chain joins TRBV7-3 to TRBJ1-1; weak D call: TRBD1 (5 bases). The CDR3 sequence is 13 residues long. Germline CDR1 and CDR2: SGHTA and FQGTGA. V lost 0 bases and J lost 8, with 10 bases in between. CDR3 region: CASSLTRAGEAFF. In DNA form, the CDR3 reads TGTGCCAGCAGCTTAACGCGGGCAGGGGAAGCTTTCTTT.

This clonotype was found a few times. This chain connects TRBV5-1 to TRBJ1-1, with D uncertain. The V end lost 5 bases, the J end lost 5 bases, and 19 bases lay between the germline ends. The germline gives CDR1 SGHRS, CDR2 YFSETQ. The CDR3 length is 15 residues. In DNA, the CDR3 is TGCGCCAGCAGGCTCCTCGGAAATCAAGGGACTGAAGCTTTCTTT. Protein product: CASRLLGNQGTEAFF.

The CDR3 sequence: CSVDGIKSSSYNEQFF. CDR3 DNA sequence: TGCAGCGTTGATGGGATTAAATCGAGCTCCTACAATGAGCAGTTCTTC. The chain carries TRBV29-1 and TRBJ2-1; D remains ambiguous. The ends were cut back, 3 bases at V and 0 bases at J, with 15 bases in the middle. The CDR3 sequence is 16 residues long. The germline V gene encodes CDR1 SQVTM and CDR2 ANQGSEA.

This clonotype was seen many times. This chain links TRBV7-9 with TRBJ1-2; the match to TRBD1 covers 7 bases. From germline, CDR1 is SEHNR and CDR2 FQNEAQ (reference sequence). The CDR3 sequence is 14 residues long. Trimming removed 3 bases from V and 0 bases from J; junction bases left unmatched: 1. The CDR3 DNA follows: TGTGCCAGCAGCTTCGGGACAGCTAACTATGGCTACACCTTC. It is translated as CASSFGTANYGYTF.

Notes on this clonotype: A read error may explain this, as a much larger clone is one base away. The chain uses TRBV7-2 and TRBJ1-4; 11 nucleotides agree with TRBD1. The CDR3 is 14 amino acids. J lost 7 bases, V lost 4 bases, and 2 bases had no gene match. Germline V gives CDR1 SGHTA, CDR2 FQGNSA. The CDR3: CASSSDRGPEKLFF. CDR3 DNA sequence: TGTGCCAGCAGCTCGGACAGGGGGCCTGAAAAACTGTTTTTT.

There are many counts of this clonotype. This sequence joins TRBV7-3 and TRBJ1-2; the match to TRBD1 covers 10 bases. The CDR3 spans 14 residues. V was pared by 5 bases and J by 6 bases, with 6 bases of the junction left unmatched. CDR1 is SGHTA, CDR2 FQGTGA, per germline. Here the CDR3 reads CASSPGTGVHGYTF. As DNA, the CDR3 is TGTGCCAGCAGCCCGGGGACAGGGGTCCATGGCTACACCTTC.

CDR3 bases: TGCAGTGCCACCTGGGGGGTGAGGCACACTGAAGCTTTCTTT. The encoded protein is CSATWGVRHTEAFF. The J gene is TRBJ1-1, the V gene TRBV20-1; perhaps TRBD1 as D (5 bases). The CDR3 totals 14 residues. In germline, CDR1 is DFQATT, CDR2 SNEGSKA (reference sequence). Trimming left V 6 bases short and J 3 bases short, with 17 bases between.

This clonotype was observed many times. The rearrangement joins TRBV7-2 to TRBJ2-6, with D tentatively TRBD1 (5 bases). Looked up from germline, CDR1 is SGHTA and CDR2 is FQGNSA. The CDR3 is 15 amino acids. Between the trimmed V and J ends, which lost 5 bases and 2 bases, there was a span of 10 bases. Written as DNA, the CDR3 is TGTGCCAGCAGCCTACCCAGGGCTGGGGCCAACGTCCTGACTTTC. It yields the protein CASSLPRAGANVLTF.

This clonotype was recorded at least ten times. The V and J genes are TRBV7-2 and TRBJ2-1; D might be TRBD1 (5 bases). The CDR3 spans 15 residues. In germline, CDR1 is SGHTA, CDR2 FQGNSA. V lost 0 bases to trimming and J lost 5 bases, with 11 bases between them. The CDR3 protein is CASSLAAGSHNEQFF. The DNA of the CDR3 is TGTGCCAGCAGCTTAGCGGCAGGGTCCCACAATGAGCAGTTCTTC.

This clonotype was recorded many times. V and J are TRBV7-2 and TRBJ1-2; possibly TRBD1 for D (5 bases). This CDR3 has 14 amino acids. V lost 3 bases to trimming and J lost 8 bases, with 16 bases between them. Germline lookup yields CDR1 SGHTA and CDR2 FQGNSA. CDR3 loop: CASSLGRSQWGYTF. CDR3 nucleotides: TGTGCCAGCAGCTTGGGACGCTCCCAGTGGGGCTACACCTTC. Supplemented by reference TRBV7-2 and TRBJ1-2, the full variable domain reads GAGVSQSPSNKVTEKGKDVELRCDPISGHTALYWYRQSLGQGLEFLIYFQGNSAPDKSGLPSDRFSAERTGGSVSTLTIQRTQQEDSAVYLCASSLGRSQWGYTFGSGTRLTVV.

This clonotype was counted only a few times. The chain has TRBV11-2 and TRBJ2-3; possible D gene TRBD1, 5 bases. The germline V gene encodes CDR1 SGHAT and CDR2 FQNNGV. Trimming took off 5 bases at V and 4 bases at J, with 7 bases between the two ends. The CDR3 runs to 12 residues. The CDR3 DNA reads as TGTGCCAGCAGCGCACAGGCAGATACGCAGTATTTT. It codes for CASSAQADTQYF.

This clonotype was recorded at least ten times. The chain links TRBV28 to TRBJ1-5; D ambiguous. Looked up from germline, CDR1 is MDHEN and CDR2 is SYDVKM. There are 12 residues in the CDR3. The V and J ends lost 7 bases and 9 bases respectively, with 13 bases between them. Here the CDR3 DNA reads TGTGCCAGCACGTTGCCCCGGGGGCCCCAGCATTTT. Translated, it gives CASTLPRGPQHF.

This clonotype was detected ten times or more. The rearrangement uses TRBV7-2 and TRBJ1-6; 9 bases map to TRBD1. This CDR3 spans 14 amino acids. CDR1 SGHTA and CDR2 FQGNSA come from the germline V gene. Trimming cost V 5 bases and J 10 bases; bases outside gene matches: 6. The CDR3 region is CASSLQGAGSPLHF. Written as DNA, the CDR3 is TGTGCCAGCAGCCTACAGGGGGCTGGATCACCCCTCCACTTT.

This clonotype occurred many times. V is TRBV20-1 and J is TRBJ1-5; the D gene is possibly TRBD1 (5 bases). This CDR3 region has 12 residues. Germline-derived CDR1 and CDR2 are DFQATT and SNEGSKA (reference sequence). The V gene lost 6 bases and the J gene lost 6 bases, with 12 bases spanning the gap. This CDR3 is CSAATGLQPQHF. DNA for the CDR3: TGCAGTGCCGCGACGGGGCTTCAGCCCCAGCATTTT.

This clonotype was observed many times. This chain links TRBV6-2 or TRBV6-3 with TRBJ2-3, with D perhaps TRBD2 (6 bases). The V end was cut by 2 bases, the J end by 3 bases, with 21 bases between. Germline V CDR1 and CDR2: MNHEY, SVGEGT. CDR3 size: 18 residues. The CDR3 is CASSYRLEPSPRTDTQYF. The CDR3 nucleotides read TGTGCCAGCAGTTACAGACTAGAACCCTCCCCGAGGACAGATACGCAGTATTTT.

This clonotype came up many times. The rearrangement joins TRBV7-2 to TRBJ2-1, with unresolved D. The CDR3 has 13 amino acids. Germline loops: CDR1 SGHTA, CDR2 FQGNSA. V gave up 5 bases and J gave up 5 bases, with 10 bases separating them. CDR3 in amino acids: CASSPGVHNEQFF. The CDR3 coding sequence is TGTGCCAGCAGCCCGGGTGTCCACAATGAGCAGTTCTTC.

This clonotype was seen ten or more times. This chain uses TRBV11-2 with TRBJ1-1; 9 nucleotides match TRBD1. Unmatched junction bases numbered 9, after V lost 5 bases and J lost 2 bases. CDR1 and CDR2 (germline): SGHAT, FQNNGV. The CDR3 extends over 16 amino acids. CDR3 in DNA: TGTGCCAGCAGCCAAGGACAGGGGCCCCCTAACACTGAAGCTTTCTTT. Its protein product is CASSQGQGPPNTEAFF.

V gene TRBV4-3 combines with J gene TRBJ2-6, with TRBD1 matching 8 bases. CDR3 length: 19 residues. Germline lookup yields CDR1 LGHNA and CDR2 YSLEER. V trimming: 0 bases; J trimming: 0 bases; junction bases outside the gene matches: 7. The CDR3 sequence: CASSQDPTGASSGANVLTF. The CDR3 bases are TGCGCCAGCAGCCAAGATCCGACAGGGGCGAGCTCTGGGGCCAACGTCCTGACTTTC.

This clonotype was recorded a few times. This chain joins TRBV6-6 and TRBJ2-7, with unresolved D. The CDR3 runs 13 residues. V gave up 8 bases and J gave up 0 bases, with 11 bases separating them. Germline V CDR1 and CDR2: MNHNY, SVGAGI (reference sequence). The chain's CDR3 is CASDRGVSYEQYF. The CDR3 DNA follows: TGTGCCAGCGACCGTGGGGTCTCCTACGAGCAGTACTTC.

The chain employs TRBV7-2 and TRBJ2-5; 12 bases line up with TRBD2. The CDR3 is 17 amino acids. Germline CDR1 SGHTA, CDR2 FQGNSA. V gave up 4 bases and J gave up 5 bases; unmatched junction bases: 11. CDR3 in DNA: TGTGCCAGCAGCTCCAGACTAGCGGGGGCCTTGGCTGAGACCCAGTACTTC. Protein product: CASSSRLAGALAETQYF.

The chain combines TRBV15 with TRBJ1-1; D is unclear. The CDR3 covers 14 residues. The V end was cut by 0 bases, the J end by 6 bases, with 11 bases between. Germline loops: CDR1 LNHNV, CDR2 YYDKDF (reference sequence). CDR3: CATSRDITWAEAFF. DNA of the CDR3: TGTGCCACCAGCAGAGATATAACTTGGGCTGAAGCTTTCTTT.

V and J are TRBV2 and TRBJ2-3, with D uncertain. The V gene lost 1 base and the J gene lost 0 bases, with 14 bases spanning the gap. Germline V gives CDR1 SNHLY, CDR2 FYNNEI. This CDR3 spans 17 amino acids. In nucleotides, the CDR3 is TGTGCCAGCAGTGAAGGCTCCGGACCCCTGAGCACAGATACGCAGTATTTT. Translation: CASSEGSGPLSTDTQYF.

This clonotype appeared many times. The chain uses TRBV12-3 or TRBV12-4 and TRBJ1-4; D possibly corresponds to TRBD1 (6 bases). The length of the CDR3 is 14 residues. V lost 2 bases, J lost 8 bases, and 12 bases lay in between. The CDR3 DNA is TGTGCCAGCAGTTTATCAGGGGTGGAGGAAAAACTGTTTTTT. Its protein is CASSLSGVEEKLFF.

Remarks on this clonotype: This may arise from a read error, as a much more abundant clone is one base away. The rearrangement links TRBV7-2 to TRBJ2-7; 8 bases agree with TRBD2. The CDR3 has 13 residues. Germline-derived CDR1 and CDR2 are SGHTA and FQGNSA. Here the CDR3 reads CVSSRVAGYEQYF. The DNA for the CDR3 is TGTGTCAGCAGCCGTGTAGCGGGGTACGAGCAGTACTTC.

This clonotype was seen more than once but under ten times. This rearrangement joins TRBV5-1 to TRBJ2-5; 9 bases are shared with TRBD1. There are 16 residues in the CDR3. Germline assignment: CDR1 SGHRS and CDR2 YFSETQ. J lost 5 bases, V lost 0 bases, and 8 bases had no gene match. The DNA for the CDR3 is TGCGCCAGCAGCTTGGCCGGGACAGGGCGGTACGAGACCCAGTACTTC. Encoded protein: CASSLAGTGRYETQYF.

This clonotype was seen at least ten times. The chain employs TRBV7-2 and TRBJ2-1; TRBD1 or TRBD2 may be the D gene (5 bases each). Between the trimmed V and J ends, which lost 1 base and 3 bases, there was a span of 16 bases. Germline CDR1 SGHTA, CDR2 FQGNSA. The CDR3 is 17 amino acids. The chain's CDR3 is CASSLVLRDPNYNEQFF. The CDR3 bases are TGTGCCAGCAGCTTAGTACTCCGGGACCCTAACTACAATGAGCAGTTCTTC. Supplemented by reference TRBV7-2 and TRBJ2-1, the full variable domain reads GAGVSQSPSNKVTEKGKDVELRCDPISGHTALYWYRQSLGQGLEFLIYFQGNSAPDKSGLPSDRFSAERTGGSVSTLTIQRTQQEDSAVYLCASSLVLRDPNYNEQFFGPGTRLTVL.

This clonotype was seen a handful of times. V usage is TRBV6-2 or TRBV6-3 and J usage is TRBJ2-1; D is ambiguous. The germline gives CDR1 MNHEY, CDR2 SVGEGT. Trimming took 2 bases from V and 5 from J, leaving 13 bases between them. This CDR3 comprises 15 residues. Here the CDR3 DNA reads TGTGCCAGCAGTTACCACCTAGATTACGACAATGAGCAGTTCTTC. Translation gives CASSYHLDYDNEQFF.

This clonotype was seen many times. The chain links TRBV6-6 to TRBJ1-1, with D unresolved. Trimming shortened V by 2 bases and J by 0 bases, and 4 bases separated the two germline ends. The germline V gene has CDR1 MNHNY and CDR2 SVGAGI (reference sequence). The CDR3 runs to 13 residues. DNA of the CDR3: TGTGCCAGCAGTTACGACATGAACACTGAAGCTTTCTTT. Protein: CASSYDMNTEAFF.

This clonotype was seen at least ten times. Germline is not matched at one junction end, which may reflect a read error. The chain employs TRBV7-3 and TRBJ2-5; 9 nucleotides align to TRBD2. Germline V lookup: CDR1 SGHTA, CDR2 FQGTGA. This CDR3 is built from 15 residues. The CDR3 DNA reads TGTGCCAGTAGCTCCGGGCTAGCGGGGACAGAGACCCAGTACTTC. Translation gives CASSSGLAGTETQYF. The whole variable domain, filled in from reference TRBV7-3 and TRBJ2-5, reads GAGVSQTPSNKVTEKGKYVELRCDPISGHTALYWYRQSLGQGPEFLIYFQGTGAADDSGLPNDRFFAVRPEGSVSTLKIQRTERGDSAVYLCASSSGLAGTETQYFGPGTRLLVL.

This clonotype showed up many times. The chain couples TRBV7-9 to TRBJ1-2, with unresolved D. Germline V CDR1 and CDR2: SEHNR, FQNEAQ (reference sequence). Trimming stripped 5 bases from V and 8 bases from J, with 27 bases between. This CDR3 contains 17 residues. CDR3 amino acids: CASSPHLLPDSFGGYTF. In DNA, the CDR3 is TGTGCCAGCAGCCCGCACCTCCTACCGGATTCCTTCGGCGGCTACACCTTC.

This clonotype was seen ten or more times. The chain recombines TRBV28 with TRBJ1-2; no firm D call. Per the germline V gene, CDR1 is MDHEN and CDR2 is SYDVKM. The V end was cut by 7 bases, the J end by 4 bases, with 10 bases between. The CDR3 totals 12 residues. CDR3 sequence: CASMVKLYGYTF. The CDR3 DNA reads as TGTGCCAGCATGGTGAAACTCTATGGCTACACCTTC.